This T cell receptor (beta chain) was documented in a study of post-analysis software for immune sequencing data. To note about this clonotype: The antigen remains undetermined.

Study-wide points: F measure grouped same-batch samples tightly together. Among four to six TRBV segments more frequent in patients than controls were TRBV5-6, TRBV5-1 and TRBV20-1. Multiple sclerosis patients had significantly lower normalized Chao1 diversity than controls.

This CDR3 region has 17 residues. V was pared by 0 bases and J by 1 base, with 5 bases of the junction left unmatched. Germline CDR1 and CDR2: SQVTM and ANQGSEA. Prepared libraries of TCR beta cDNA carried unique molecular identifiers. One entry per CDR3 protein, called by TCRdb with MiXCR from the PCR reads. The table shows approximately 730,000 distinct CDR3 sequences, with roughly 27% occurring only once. The chain couples TRBV29-1 to TRBJ2-1; 11 bases match TRBD2. This clonotype was obtained from a girl aged 10 to 17 with multiple sclerosis. Sample: blood. CDR3 sequence reads: CSVEDPTSGTSYNEQFF. The CDR3 DNA is TGCAGCGTTGAAGACCCGACTAGCGGGACGTCCTACAATGAGCAGTTCTTC.